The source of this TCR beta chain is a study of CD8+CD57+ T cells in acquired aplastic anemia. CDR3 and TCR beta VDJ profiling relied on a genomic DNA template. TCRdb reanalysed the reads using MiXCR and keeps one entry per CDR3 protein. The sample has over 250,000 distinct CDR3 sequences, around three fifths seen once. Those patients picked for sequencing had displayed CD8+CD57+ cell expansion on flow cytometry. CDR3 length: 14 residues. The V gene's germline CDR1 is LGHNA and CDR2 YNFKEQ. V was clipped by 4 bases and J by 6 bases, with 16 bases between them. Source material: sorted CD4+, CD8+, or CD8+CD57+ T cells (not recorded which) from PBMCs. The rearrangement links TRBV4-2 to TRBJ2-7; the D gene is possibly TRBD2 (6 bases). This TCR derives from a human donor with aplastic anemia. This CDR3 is CASSPGAGRSEQYF. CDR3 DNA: TGTGCCAGCAGCCCCGGTGCAGGGAGGAGCGAGCAGTACTTC.